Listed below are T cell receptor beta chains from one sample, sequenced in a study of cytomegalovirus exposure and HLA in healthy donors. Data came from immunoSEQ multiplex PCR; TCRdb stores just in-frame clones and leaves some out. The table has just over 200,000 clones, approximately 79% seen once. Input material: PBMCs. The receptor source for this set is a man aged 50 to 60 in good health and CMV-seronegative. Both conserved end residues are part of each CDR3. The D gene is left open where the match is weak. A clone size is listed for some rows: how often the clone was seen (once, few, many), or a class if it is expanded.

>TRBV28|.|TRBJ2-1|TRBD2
TGTGCCAGCAGCCCCCTTAGCGGGAGCTCCTACAATGAGCAGTTCTTC
CASSPLSGSSYNEQFF
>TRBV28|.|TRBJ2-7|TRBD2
TGTGCCAGCAGTTTCCTCTCGGGACTAGCGGAAAGCTCCTACGAGCAGTACTTC
CASSFLSGLAESSYEQYF
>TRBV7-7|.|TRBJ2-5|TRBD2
TGTGCTAGCAGCTCGTTAGCGGGAGTTGGAGAGACCCAGTACTTC
CASSSLAGVGETQYF
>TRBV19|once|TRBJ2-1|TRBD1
TGTGCCAGGCCCAACAGGGGCGATGAGCAGTTCTTC
CARPNRGDEQFF
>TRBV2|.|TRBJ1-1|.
TGTGCCAGCAGTGATTCGGGCAGGGGTAGCGCTGAAGCTTTCTTT
CASSDSGRGSAEAFF
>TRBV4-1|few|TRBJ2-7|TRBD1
TGCGCCAGCAGCCAAGGGACAGGAGCCTCCTACGAGCAGTACTTC
CASSQGTGASYEQYF
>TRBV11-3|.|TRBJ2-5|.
TGTGCCAGCAGCTTAGACCTTAAGACCCAGTACTTC
CASSLDLKTQYF
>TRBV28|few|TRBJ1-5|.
TGTGCCAGCAGCCCAACAGGGTTGGGCAATCAGCCCCAGCATTTT
CASSPTGLGNQPQHF
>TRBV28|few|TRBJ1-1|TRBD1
TGTGCCAGCAGTCCCTGGGACAGGGAAGTATATGAAGCTTTCTTT
CASSPWDREVYEAFF
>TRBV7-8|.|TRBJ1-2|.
TGTGCCAGCACCCCGCGGGGACTCTCATCCTATGGCTACACCTTC
CASTPRGLSSYGYTF
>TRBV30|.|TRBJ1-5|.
TGTGCCTGGAGTGGGGCAGGTGTTAGCAATCAGCCCCAGCATTTT
CAWSGAGVSNQPQHF
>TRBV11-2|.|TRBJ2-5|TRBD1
TGTGCCAGCAGCCGTGGACAGGGGGAGACCCAGTACTTC
CASSRGQGETQYF
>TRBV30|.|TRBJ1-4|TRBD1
TGTGCCTGGTCCACAGGGGGCTTGGGTGAAAAACTGTTTTTT
CAWSTGGLGEKLFF
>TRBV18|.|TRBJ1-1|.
TGTGCCAGCTCACCGCTACAGGGTTCGAACACTGAAGCTTTCTTT
CASSPLQGSNTEAFF
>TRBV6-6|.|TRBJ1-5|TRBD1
TGTGCCAGCACCGACAGGGAAGGCAATCAGCCCCAGCATTTT
CASTDREGNQPQHF
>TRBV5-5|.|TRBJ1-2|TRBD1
TGTGCCAGCAGCTTACCAGACAGGGGGGCCTATGGCTACACCTTC
CASSLPDRGAYGYTF
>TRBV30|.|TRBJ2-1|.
TGTGCCTGGGAGACACTAGCTGAGCAGTTCTTC
CAWETLAEQFF
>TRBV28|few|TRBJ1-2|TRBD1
TGTGCCAGCAGTTCTCTTCTCCGACAGGGGAATGGCTACACCTTC
CASSSLLRQGNGYTF
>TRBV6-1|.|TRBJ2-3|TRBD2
TGTGCCAGCAGTGAAGGGACTAGCAATCTGGGCCCAGATACGCAGTATTTT
CASSEGTSNLGPDTQYF
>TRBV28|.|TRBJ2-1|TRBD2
TGTGCCAGCAGTTTAGGGACTAGCGGGAGCAATGAGCAGTTCTTC
CASSLGTSGSNEQFF
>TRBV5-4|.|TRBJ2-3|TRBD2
TGTGCCAGCAGCTGGGGGGGGGAAAGCACAGATACGCAGTATTTT
CASSWGGESTDTQYF
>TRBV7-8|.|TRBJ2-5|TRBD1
TGTGCCAGCAGCTTGCTCTACGGACAGGGGGCCCAAGAGACCCAGTACTTC
CASSLLYGQGAQETQYF
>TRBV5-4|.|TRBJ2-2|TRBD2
TGTGCCAGCAGCTTGGCCGGGCTAGCGGCCAACACCGGGGAGCTGTTTTTT
CASSLAGLAANTGELFF
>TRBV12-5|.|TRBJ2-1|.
TGTGCTAGTGCACCAAGTCAGGCCCCTGAGTTCTTC
CASAPSQAPEFF
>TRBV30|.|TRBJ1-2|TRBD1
TGTGCCTGGACCCTCGAGGGGGCAGAGTATGGCTACACCTTC
CAWTLEGAEYGYTF
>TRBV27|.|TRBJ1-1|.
TGTGCCAGCAGTTATCAGGGTAGGGACACTGAAGCTTTCTTT
CASSYQGRDTEAFF
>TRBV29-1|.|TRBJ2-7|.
TGCAGCGCCGAGGCGGAGGGAGGCTACGAGCAGTACTTC
CSAEAEGGYEQYF
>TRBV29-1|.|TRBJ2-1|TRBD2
TGCAGCGTTGGGCGGGAGGGGGGCTCCTACAATGAGCAGTTCTTC
CSVGREGGSYNEQFF
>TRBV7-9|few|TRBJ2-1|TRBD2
TGTGCCAGCACTCCCCCATTCCGACTAGCGAAAAGCGATGAGCAGTTCTTC
CASTPPFRLAKSDEQFF
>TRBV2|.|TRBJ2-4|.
TGTGCCAGCAGTGAACCGGCCGGCAGGGGGGCGGCCAAAAACATTCAGTACTTC
CASSEPAGRGAAKNIQYF
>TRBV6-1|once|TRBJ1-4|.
TGTGCCAGCAGTGAAGCGCGGGGTCTGGAAAAACTGTTTTTT
CASSEARGLEKLFF
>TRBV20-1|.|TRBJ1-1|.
TGCAGTGCCTCAGGCTTCACTGAAGCTTTCTTT
CSASGFTEAFF
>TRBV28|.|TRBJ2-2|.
TGTGCCATCCCCGGGACTTCGCGAGCCGGGGAGCTGTTTTTT
CAIPGTSRAGELFF
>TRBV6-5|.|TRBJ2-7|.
TGTGCCACCCTGAGTGGGTCAGGGTACGAGCAGTACTTC
CATLSGSGYEQYF
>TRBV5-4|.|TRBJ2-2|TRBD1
TGTGCCAGCAGCTTGTTAGGGGGCGCTTTGCCCGGGGAGCTGTTTTTT
CASSLLGGALPGELFF
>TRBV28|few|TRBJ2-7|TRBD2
TGTGCCAGCAGTCCACCGGGACTAGCGGCATACGAGCAGTACTTC
CASSPPGLAAYEQYF
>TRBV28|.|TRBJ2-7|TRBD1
TGTGCCAGCAGTTCCGGGACAGGGGTCCATGGCGAGCAGTACTTC
CASSSGTGVHGEQYF
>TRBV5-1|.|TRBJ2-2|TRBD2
TGCGCCAGCACCCTTGGGACTAGCGGGAGCACCGGGGAGCTGTTTTTT
CASTLGTSGSTGELFF
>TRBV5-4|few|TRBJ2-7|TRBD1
TGTGCCAGCAGCTTAGAACAGGGGCGCAAAGAGCAGTACTTC
CASSLEQGRKEQYF
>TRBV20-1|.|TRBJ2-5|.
TGCAGTGCCCCCGGGGAGACCCAGTACTTC
CSAPGETQYF
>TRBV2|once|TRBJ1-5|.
TGTGCCAGCCGCGAACTCGAGAGCAATCAGCCCCAGCATTTT
CASRELESNQPQHF
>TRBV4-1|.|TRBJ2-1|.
TGCGCCAGCAGCCAAGGGAGAAATGAGCAGTTCTTC
CASSQGRNEQFF
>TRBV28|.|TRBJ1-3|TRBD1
TGTGCCAGCAGTTCCCCCGGGACAGGCTCTGGAAACACCATATATTTT
CASSSPGTGSGNTIYF
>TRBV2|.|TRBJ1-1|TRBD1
TGTGCCAGCAGGGGACAGGGTTGGAACACTGAAGCTTTCTTT
CASRGQGWNTEAFF
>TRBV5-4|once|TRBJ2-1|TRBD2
TGTGCCAGCAGTTTGACTAGCGGGAGTGGTGAGCAGTTCTTC
CASSLTSGSGEQFF
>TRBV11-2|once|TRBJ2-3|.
TGTGCCAGCAGCTATATCCTAGCCACAGATACGCAGTATTTT
CASSYILATDTQYF
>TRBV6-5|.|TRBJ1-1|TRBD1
TGTGCCAGCAGACGCGACAGGGGGGTTGAAGCTTTCTTT
CASRRDRGVEAFF
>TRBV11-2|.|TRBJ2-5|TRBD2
TGTGCCAGCAGCTGGGGTAGCGGGACAAAGCGGGAAGAGACCCAGTACTTC
CASSWGSGTKREETQYF
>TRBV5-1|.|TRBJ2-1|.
TGCGCCAGCAGCTTGGGCGCAGGGGAACGTGAGCAGTTCTTC
CASSLGAGEREQFF
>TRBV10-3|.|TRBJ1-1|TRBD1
TGTGCCATCAGCCGGACAGGCCAGAACACTGAAGCTTTCTTT
CAISRTGQNTEAFF
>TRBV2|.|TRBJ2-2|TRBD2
TGTGCCAGCAGGGGGACTAGCGGGAACGCGGAGCTGTTTTTT
CASRGTSGNAELFF
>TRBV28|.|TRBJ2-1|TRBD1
TGTGCCAGCAGTTTAAAACAGGGGAGAAATGAGCAGTTCTTC
CASSLKQGRNEQFF
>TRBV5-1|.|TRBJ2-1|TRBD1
TGCGCCAGCAGCTACCCGCCCTTTGTGGGACAGGGGGCGCCCAATGAGCAGTTCTTC
CASSYPPFVGQGAPNEQFF